This TCR beta chain originates from a study of T-cell reconstitution after alpha-beta-depleted transplantation in children. The CDR3 consists of 15 residues. From germline, CDR1 is SGHTA and CDR2 FQGTGA. V was clipped by 1 base and J by 1 base, with 10 bases between them. This sample's TCRbeta library carried unique molecular identifier barcodes. Each CDR3 protein gets one entry after TCRdb re-called the PCR reads with MiXCR. The data show some 640,000 distinct CDR3 sequences, with around 17% seen just once and approximately 1% held by the top ten. This clonotype was recorded a few times. The sequencing here drew on PBMCs from the stem cell graft donor, taken from the stem cell graft. This rearrangement joins TRBV7-3 to TRBJ1-1; unclear D gene. The sequence was collected from a human donor who donated a stem cell graft to a child with acute myeloid leukemia. The CDR3 loop reads CASSLIRRENTEAFF. The CDR3, as DNA: TGTGCCAGCAGCTTAATACGGCGGGAGAACACTGAAGCTTTCTTT.